This T cell receptor (beta chain) was identified in a study of cytomegalovirus exposure and HLA in healthy donors. The CDR3 contains 14 residues. Germline V gene lookup returns CDR1 MDHEN and CDR2 SYDVKM. V gave up 4 bases and J gave up 10 bases; unmatched junction bases: 6. Only in-frame clones appear in the TCRdb table, and some are missing; sequencing was by immunoSEQ multiplex PCR. This sample has 65,000 or so clones, with 92% found just once. Points from the study as a whole: Diagnosis of cytomegalovirus status made by the classifier reportedly showed high specificity and sensitivity. First-cohort TCR clusters tended to co-occur in the 130 or so validation repertoires, a later analysis found. A few chains linked to CMV were shown in vitro to be specific for CMV antigens. The study recorded 160 or so TCR beta chains that were cytomegalovirus-associated.

In regard to this clone: Its target is unknown.

Sequencing input: PBMCs. The chain recombines TRBV28 with TRBJ1-4; 10 bases map to TRBD1. The receptor was derived from a woman aged 18-29 years in good health and CMV-seronegative. The CDR3 DNA follows: TGTGCCAGCAGTTCCCGGGACAGGGGAGGAAAACTGTTTTTT. The encoded protein is CASSSRDRGGKLFF.